This T cell receptor (beta chain) was retrieved from a study of cytomegalovirus exposure and HLA in healthy donors. CDR3 length equals 14 residues. Germline V gene sequence: CDR1 MDHEN, CDR2 SYDVKM. The V segment lost 5 bases and the J segment 0 bases; nucleotides outside the gene matches: 2. Amplification used 60 Vbeta primers and 13 Jbeta primers. Here immunoSEQ multiplex PCR was the method, and the copy in TCRdb shows in-frame clones only, minus some. There are about 84,000 clones in the sample; less than 80% occur only once, and 15% lies in the top ten. V gene TRBV28 combines with J gene TRBJ1-1, with 8 positions matching TRBD1. The source material was PBMCs. This TCR derives from a woman aged 40 to 55 in good health and CMV-seropositive. This CDR3 is CASSPGQVNTEAFF. The CDR3 region has the DNA TGTGCCAGCAGTCCGGGACAGGTGAACACTGAAGCTTTCTTT.